The 22 T cell receptor beta chains given below trace back to one sample, sequenced in a study of blood T cell repertoires in COVID-19 (TCRdb year 2020). The library was built by means of the immunoSEQ multiplex PCR assay. Sourced from immuneACCESS, this table was stored by TCRdb with only in-frame sequences that have V and J called. A share of the clones is absent; for the studies checked, an unresolved V gene accounts for under half, and the remainder has no known explanation. Present in this sample are some 140,000 clones, 84% of which were seen just once. Around 5.5% of the sample is in the top ten clones. Material for sequencing was PBMCs or T cells enriched from blood (not recorded which). These receptors came from a man in his forties with acute COVID-19.

This chain joins TRBV6-5 and TRBJ1-1, with unresolved D. Trimming took 6 bases from V and 11 from J, leaving 16 bases between them. The CDR3 is 12 residues long. CDR1 MNHEY and CDR2 SVGAGI come from the germline V gene. The CDR3 sequence is CASSRTGEGAFF. The CDR3, as DNA: TGTGCCAGCAGCCGCACTGGAGAGGGCGCTTTCTTT.

The CDR3 spells CASSPGTTNYGYTF. The CDR3 bases are TGTGCCAGCAGCCCAGGGACAACTAACTATGGCTACACCTTC. The V gene is TRBV7-2, the J gene TRBJ1-2, with D perhaps TRBD1 (6 bases). Trimming removed 5 bases at V and 0 bases at J, with 10 bases between. Per the germline V gene, CDR1 is SGHTA and CDR2 is FQGNSA. This CDR3 is 14 amino acids long. The complete variable domain, with remaining parts taken from reference TRBV7-2 and TRBJ1-2, reads GAGVSQSPSNKVTEKGKDVELRCDPISGHTALYWYRQSLGQGLEFLIYFQGNSAPDKSGLPSDRFSAERTGGSVSTLTIQRTQQEDSAVYLCASSPGTTNYGYTFGSGTRLTVV.

The CDR3 sequence: CASSLAAGADEKLFF. The CDR3 bases are TGCGCCAGCAGCTTGGCGGCAGGGGCGGATGAAAAACTGTTTTTT. This sequence joins TRBV5-1 and TRBJ1-4; the D gene is possibly TRBD1 (6 bases). Trimming took off 0 bases at V and 6 bases at J, with 12 bases between the two ends. CDR3 length: 15 residues. Looked up from germline, CDR1 is SGHRS and CDR2 is YFSETQ.

The V call is TRBV10-3, the J call TRBJ1-2, with 8 positions matching TRBD1. Germline trimming cut 2 bases from V and 2 bases from J; bases unmatched to any gene: 7. Germline assignment: CDR1 ENHRY and CDR2 SYGVKD. The CDR3 is made up of 16 amino acids. The DNA for the CDR3 is TGTGCCATCAGTGAGCCAGCGGCAGGGGGCAACTATGGCTACACCTTC. Protein product: CAISEPAAGGNYGYTF.

Comments on this clone: One end of the junction is discordant with germline, which a read error may explain. This sequence joins TRBV2 and TRBJ2-2, with a possible D match to TRBD1 (6 bases). The CDR3 loop spans 16 amino acids. Germline CDR1 is SNHLY and CDR2 is FYNNEI. Here the CDR3 reads CASSETGSLNTRELFF. CDR3 DNA: TGTGCCAGCAGTGAAACAGGGTCCCTAAACACCAGGGAGCTGTTTTTT.

The V and J genes are TRBV7-2 and TRBJ2-2, with 8 bases fitting TRBD2. CDR3 length equals 16 residues. The V gene end was trimmed by 5 bases and the J gene end by 1 base; junction bases not matched to a gene: 6. Germline V gene sequence: CDR1 SGHTA, CDR2 FQGNSA. The CDR3, as DNA: TGTGCCAGCAGCCCTAGCCTAGCGGGGAACACCGGGGAGCTGTTTTTT. It yields the protein CASSPSLAGNTGELFF.

The chain uses TRBV28 and TRBJ1-5, with 8 bases identical to TRBD1. The J segment lost 2 bases and the V segment lost 6 bases, leaving 6 bases of the junction unmatched. The CDR3 length is 15 residues. Germline V CDR1 and CDR2: MDHEN, SYDVKM. For the CDR3, the DNA is TGTGCCAGCAGGACACAGGGGGATGGCAATCAGCCCCAGCATTTT. Protein sequence: CASRTQGDGNQPQHF.

The rearrangement joins TRBV28 to TRBJ2-3; D unclear. Trimming pared 4 bases from V and 6 bases from J, leaving 14 bases between. The CDR3 is 14 residues long. Germline V CDR1 and CDR2: MDHEN, SYDVKM. The DNA for the CDR3 is TGTGCCAGCAGTTCAAATAGTGCTGTTGATACGCAGTATTTT. Its translation is CASSSNSAVDTQYF. The whole variable domain, filled in from reference TRBV28 and TRBJ2-3, reads DVKVTQSSRYLVKRTGEKVFLECVQDMDHENMFWYRQDPGLGLRLIYFSYDVKMKEKGDIPEGYSVSREKKERFSLILESASTNQTSMYLCASSSNSAVDTQYFGPGTRLTVL.

A remark on this clone: Other DNA sequences from this sample encode an identical CDR3 as well. J is TRBJ2-6 and V is TRBV27, with a tentative D call TRBD1 (5 bases). Germline V gene data show CDR1 as MNHEY and CDR2 as SMNVEV (reference sequence). Trimming cost V 1 base and J 1 base, with 8 bases left between them. CDR3 length equals 16 residues. CDR3 loop: CASSLFSGSGANVLTF. In DNA, the CDR3 is TGTGCCAGCAGTTTATTTTCAGGGTCTGGGGCCAACGTCCTGACTTTC.

This rearrangement joins TRBV2 to TRBJ2-2, with a possible D match to TRBD1 (6 bases). Per germline, CDR1 SNHLY and CDR2 FYNNEI. Between the trimmed V and J ends, which lost 6 bases and 1 base, there was a span of 12 bases. This CDR3 has 15 residues. CDR3 residues: CASRDDRKNTGELFF. Here the CDR3 DNA reads TGTGCCAGCAGGGACGACAGGAAGAACACCGGGGAGCTGTTTTTT.

V gene TRBV5-4 combines with J gene TRBJ2-1; TRBD2 is a possible D gene (7 bases). V dropped 4 bases and J dropped 0 bases, with 14 bases sitting between them. CDR3 size: 16 residues. CDR1 and CDR2 from the germline V gene are SGHNT and YYREEE (reference sequence). The CDR3 loop reads CASSPGGPSSYNEQFF. DNA of the CDR3: TGTGCCAGCAGCCCCGGGGGGCCGAGCTCCTACAATGAGCAGTTCTTC.

Many counts were recorded for this clone. J is TRBJ1-1 and V is TRBV6-5, with unresolved D. This CDR3 is 13 amino acids long. The germline V gene encodes CDR1 MNHEY and CDR2 SVGAGI. V dropped 10 bases and J dropped 0 bases, with 12 bases sitting between them. This chain's CDR3 is CATERNMNTEAFF. The CDR3 DNA reads as TGTGCCACCGAGAGGAACATGAACACTGAAGCTTTCTTT.

The chain recombines TRBV5-1 with TRBJ1-1, with D unclear. V lost 4 bases, J lost 1 base, and 17 bases lay in between. This CDR3 contains 16 residues. Germline loops: CDR1 SGHRS, CDR2 YFSETQ. CDR3 in amino acids: CASSPSSALANTEAFF. As DNA, the CDR3 is TGCGCCAGCAGCCCCTCATCTGCACTAGCGAACACTGAAGCTTTCTTT.

In its sample, this clone was seen a few times. This rearrangement joins TRBV25-1 to TRBJ2-5; possibly TRBD1 for D (6 bases). The CDR3 is 16 residues long. CDR1 is MGHDK and CDR2 is SYGVNS in the germline V gene. V lost 10 bases to trimming and J lost 0 bases, with 21 bases between them. In nucleotides, the CDR3 is TGTGCCACTCTCGGTAGAAGGACAGTGTACCAAGAGACCCAGTACTTC. This encodes CATLGRRTVYQETQYF.

This chain joins TRBV7-9 and TRBJ2-2, with D hard to call. Germline-derived CDR1 and CDR2 are SEHNR and FQNEAQ (reference sequence). This CDR3 is 16 amino acids long. Trimming took 4 bases from V and 4 from J, leaving 16 bases between them. The CDR3 here is CASSSSVDTITGELFF. As DNA, the CDR3 is TGTGCCAGCAGCTCGTCCGTCGACACGATCACCGGGGAGCTGTTTTTT.

This sequence joins TRBV29-1 and TRBJ2-1, with 7 bases identical to TRBD1. Germline V gene lookup returns CDR1 SQVTM and CDR2 ANQGSEA. The V segment lost 8 bases and the J segment 8 bases; nucleotides outside the gene matches: 15. CDR3 size: 14 residues. The CDR3 spells CSSRWTGNVDEQFF. The CDR3 DNA reads as TGCAGCTCTAGGTGGACAGGCAATGTGGATGAGCAGTTCTTC.

The V call is TRBV10-1, the J call TRBJ2-3; TRBD1 might be the D (6 bases). The V gene's germline CDR1 is WNHNN and CDR2 SYGVQD (reference sequence). V lost 5 bases and J 6 bases, leaving 12 bases between the germline ends. The CDR3 is 13 amino acids. CDR3 region: CASSMGAVDTQYF. The CDR3 DNA follows: TGCGCCAGCAGTATGGGGGCAGTTGATACGCAGTATTTT.

The count of this clone is one. The V call is TRBV4-3, the J call TRBJ1-4, with D unresolved. The CDR3 sequence is 16 residues long. Germline CDR1 is LGHNA and CDR2 is YSLEER. V dropped 0 bases and J dropped 1 base, with 9 bases sitting between them. The CDR3 region has the DNA TGCGCCAGCAGCCAAGATCTGGGAGAAACTAATGAAAAACTGTTTTTT. Its protein product is CASSQDLGETNEKLFF.

The gene calls are TRBV9 and TRBJ2-2; D remains unclear. The CDR3 loop spans 15 amino acids. V lost 1 base, J lost 0 bases, and 7 bases lay in between. From germline, CDR1 is SGDLS and CDR2 YYNGEE. Here the CDR3 DNA reads TGTGCCAGCAGCGTACGAGATACGAACACCGGGGAGCTGTTTTTT. Amino acids: CASSVRDTNTGELFF.

This clone came up a few times. The CDR3 sequence is CASSLPGLAQTQYF. In DNA, the CDR3 is TGTGCCAGCAGCTTACCAGGACTAGCACAGACCCAGTACTTC. V gene TRBV7-8 combines with J gene TRBJ2-5, with TRBD2 identical over 8 bases. The CDR3 is made up of 14 amino acids. Germline loops: CDR1 SGHVS, CDR2 FQNEAQ. J lost 6 bases, V lost 2 bases, and 5 bases had no gene match.

The V call is TRBV7-9, the J call TRBJ1-2; 8 nucleotides line up with TRBD1. V was clipped by 5 bases and J by 0 bases; unmatched bases: 14. Germline CDR1 SEHNR, CDR2 FQNEAQ (reference sequence). The CDR3 contains 18 residues. The CDR3 region is CASSNRKTGASSNYGYTF. The CDR3 region has the DNA TGTGCCAGCAGCAATAGAAAGACAGGGGCCTCGTCTAACTATGGCTACACCTTC.

The chain employs TRBV30 and TRBJ2-7; TRBD2 matches at 11 bases. The junction had 29 bases not matched to a gene; V was cut back by 5 bases and J by 2 bases. The CDR3 loop spans 22 amino acids. The germline gives CDR1 GTSNPN, CDR2 SVGIG (reference sequence). CDR3 amino acids: CAWERGETLRGAGLAGPYEQYF. The CDR3 DNA reads as TGTGCCTGGGAACGGGGGGAGACATTACGAGGGGCCGGACTAGCGGGTCCCTACGAGCAGTACTTC.